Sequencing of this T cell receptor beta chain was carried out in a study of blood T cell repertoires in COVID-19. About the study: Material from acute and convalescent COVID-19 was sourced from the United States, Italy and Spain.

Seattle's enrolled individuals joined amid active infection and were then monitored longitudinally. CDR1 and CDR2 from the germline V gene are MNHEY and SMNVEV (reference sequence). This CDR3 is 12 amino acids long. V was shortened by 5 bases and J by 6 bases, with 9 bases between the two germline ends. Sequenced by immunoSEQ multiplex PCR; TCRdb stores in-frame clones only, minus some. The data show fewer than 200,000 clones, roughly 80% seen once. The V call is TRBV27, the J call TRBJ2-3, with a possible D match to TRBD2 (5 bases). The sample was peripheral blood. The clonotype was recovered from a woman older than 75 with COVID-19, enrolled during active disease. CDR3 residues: CASSAGGDTQYF. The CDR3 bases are TGTGCCAGCAGTGCCGGCGGGGATACGCAGTATTTT.